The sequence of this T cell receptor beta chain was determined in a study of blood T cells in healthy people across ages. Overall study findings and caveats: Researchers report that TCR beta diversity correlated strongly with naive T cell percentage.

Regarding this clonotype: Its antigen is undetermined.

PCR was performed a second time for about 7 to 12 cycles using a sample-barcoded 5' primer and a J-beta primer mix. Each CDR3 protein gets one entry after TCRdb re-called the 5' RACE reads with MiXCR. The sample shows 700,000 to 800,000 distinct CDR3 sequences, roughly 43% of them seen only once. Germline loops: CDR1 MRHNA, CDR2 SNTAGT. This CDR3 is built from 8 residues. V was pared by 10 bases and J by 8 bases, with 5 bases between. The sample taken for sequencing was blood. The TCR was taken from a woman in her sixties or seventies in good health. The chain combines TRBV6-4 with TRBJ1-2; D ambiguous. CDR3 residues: CAISGYTF. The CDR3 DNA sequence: TGTGCCATCTCAGGCTACACCTTC.